Listed below are T cell receptor beta chains from one sample, sequenced in a study of blood T cell repertoires in COVID-19. Assay used: immunoSEQ multiplex PCR; TCRdb lists only in-frame clones, some missing. The sample carries 140,000 or so clones, around 84% recorded once. Material: peripheral blood. The receptors here all came from a human donor in a cohort sampled during active COVID-19. The CDR3 runs from the conserved cysteine through the conserved F or W. A D gene is named only where the DNA matches it firmly. Some rows mark clone size as missing; the rest say once, few, many or name a class of expanded clone.

cdr3_length d_call j_call v_call clone_size cdr3_nt cdr3_aa
16 TRBD2 TRBJ2-7 TRBV3-1/TRBV3-2 NA TGTGCCAGCAGCCAAGCCGGGCCTAGCGGGGCTGGGGAGCAGTACTTC CASSQAGPSGAGEQYF
15 NA TRBJ1-1 TRBV19 once TGTGCCAGTAGTTCCGGGAGGGGACATCCTCCTGAAGCTTTCTTT CASSSGRGHPPEAFF
16 TRBD2 TRBJ2-7 TRBV7-8 NA TGTGCCAGCAGCTTCTTGACAGCGGGGAGCTCCTACGAGCAGTACTTC CASSFLTAGSSYEQYF
15 NA TRBJ2-3 TRBV27 NA TGTGCCAGCAGTTTACAAGCCACTAGCACAGATACGCAGTATTTT CASSLQATSTDTQYF
12 NA TRBJ2-1 TRBV2 once TGTGCCAGCGGGGGACACTACAATGAGCAGTTCTTC CASGGHYNEQFF
15 TRBD1 TRBJ1-1 TRBV18 NA TGTGCCAGCTCACCACCCTCAGGGGGTTACACTGAAGCTTTCTTT CASSPPSGGYTEAFF
15 NA TRBJ2-1 TRBV5-1 NA TGCGCCAGCAGCTTGGGCGACAGTCCCTACAATGAGCAGTTCTTC CASSLGDSPYNEQFF
17 NA TRBJ2-1 TRBV10-3 NA TGTGCCATCAGTGAGGATCTACTAGCAAGGTTGAAGGATGAGCAGTTCTTC CAISEDLLARLKDEQFF
14 TRBD2 TRBJ2-1 TRBV7-2 once TGTGCCAGCAGCTCATACCGCGGGGGGGACCTCCAGTTCTTC CASSSYRGGDLQFF
17 TRBD2 TRBJ2-5 TRBV28 NA TGTGCCAGCAGTGGGGGTTGGACTAGCGGGGGTAGGGAGACCCAGTACTTC CASSGGWTSGGRETQYF
19 TRBD1 TRBJ1-1 TRBV5-1 NA TGCGCCAGCAGCTTTCGGCCCCCGGGACAGGGATCCCCTAACACTGAAGCTTTCTTT CASSFRPPGQGSPNTEAFF
14 NA TRBJ1-4 TRBV27 NA TGTGCCAGCAGTTCGGGTGGGGGCGTTGAAAAACTGTTTTTT CASSSGGGVEKLFF
15 TRBD2 TRBJ2-1 TRBV29-1 NA TGCAGCGTTGAGGAATGGGGACTAGCAGTCAATGAGCAGTTCTTC CSVEEWGLAVNEQFF
13 TRBD2 TRBJ2-7 TRBV27 NA TGTGCCAGCAGTTTCGGACTAGCCTACGAGCAGTACTTC CASSFGLAYEQYF
18 NA TRBJ1-2 TRBV21-1 NA TGTGCCAGCAGCAAAAGATTGGACACCCAATATTCTAACTATGGCTACACCTTC CASSKRLDTQYSNYGYTF
11 NA TRBJ2-7 TRBV28 NA TGTGCCACCTATACAGGCTACGAGCAGTACTTC CATYTGYEQYF
15 TRBD1 TRBJ1-2 TRBV5-6 NA TGTGCCAGCAGCTTATATGGGACAGAGGGATATGGCTACACCTTC CASSLYGTEGYGYTF
14 TRBD1 TRBJ1-5 TRBV28 NA TGTGCCAGCAGGCCAGAACAGGGGCCTCAGCCCCAGCATTTT CASRPEQGPQPQHF
19 TRBD1 TRBJ1-6 TRBV28 few TGTGCCAGCAGGCGCACCGGGACAGGGGTGGGCTCCTATAATTCACCCCTCCACTTT CASRRTGTGVGSYNSPLHF
15 TRBD2 TRBJ2-3 TRBV10-2 NA TGCGCCAGCACCAGACTAGCGGGGGGGCAAGATACGCAGTATTTT CASTRLAGGQDTQYF
17 TRBD2 TRBJ2-2 TRBV13 once TGTGCCAGCAGCTTAGTTGGGAAGCGGGAGAACACCGGGGAGCTGTTTTTT CASSLVGKRENTGELFF
16 TRBD1 TRBJ1-3 TRBV6-1 NA TGTGCCAGCAGTGAATTAAGGGGGCTCGCTGGAAACACCATATATTTT CASSELRGLAGNTIYF
13 TRBD2 TRBJ2-4 TRBV28 NA TGTGCCAGCAGTTGGGGGGAGGGAAACATTCAGTACTTC CASSWGEGNIQYF
14 TRBD2 TRBJ2-7 TRBV27 NA TGTGCCAGCAGTTTTAGCGGGGGGCCCTACGAGCAGTACTTC CASSFSGGPYEQYF
13 NA TRBJ1-5 TRBV3-1/TRBV3-2 NA TGTGCCAGCAGCCAAGAACGGAATCAGCCCCAGCATTTT CASSQERNQPQHF
12 NA TRBJ2-3 TRBV2 NA TGTGCCAGCGGGGCTAGCACAGATACGCAGTATTTT CASGASTDTQYF
18 NA TRBJ2-3 TRBV5-1 NA TGCGCCAGCAGCTTGGGGGTTTTCGGCGGGTTCCAAGGGGGTACGCAGTATTTT CASSLGVFGGFQGGTQYF
18 TRBD2 TRBJ2-3 TRBV7-2 NA TGTGCCAGCAGCTCGACCGGGACTAGCGGGAGGAGCACAGATACGCAGTATTTT CASSSTGTSGRSTDTQYF
13 NA TRBJ1-3 TRBV27 few TGTGCCAGCAGTTCAGGGATCGGAAACACCATATATTTT CASSSGIGNTIYF
14 NA TRBJ1-4 TRBV7-8 NA TGTGCCACTAACGGGGGGGGGTTTGGAGAAAAACTGTTTTTT CATNGGGFGEKLFF
14 TRBD1 TRBJ2-7 TRBV28 once TGTGCCAGCAGATCGGGACAGGGGGCCCACGAGCAGTACTTC CASRSGQGAHEQYF
15 TRBD2 TRBJ2-7 TRBV6-5 once TGTGCCAGCAGCACGGGGGGGGACCCCCACTACGAGCAGTACTTC CASSTGGDPHYEQYF
12 NA TRBJ2-3 TRBV28 NA TGTGCCAGCAGCTTGTCCAGGGATACGCAGTATTTT CASSLSRDTQYF
16 TRBD1 TRBJ1-6 TRBV5-5 NA TGTGCCAGCAGCTTGAACAGGGGAGGTCGCAATTCACCCCTCCACTTT CASSLNRGGRNSPLHF
16 NA TRBJ2-3 TRBV30 NA TGTGCCTGGAGTCCGATAACAGAACTTAGCACAGATACGCAGTATTTT CAWSPITELSTDTQYF
16 TRBD1 TRBJ1-1 TRBV5-4 NA TGTGCCAGCAGCTCACCACCATCAGACAGGGAGTATGAAGCTTTCTTT CASSSPPSDREYEAFF
19 TRBD2 TRBJ2-1 TRBV9 NA TGTGCCAGCAGCGTAGAGGCACTAGCGGGAGGGAGCTCCTACAATGAGCAGTTCTTC CASSVEALAGGSSYNEQFF
15 NA TRBJ2-4 TRBV19 NA TGTGCCAGTAGTATAAGGGAGGTCGGCAAAAACATTCAGTACTTC CASSIREVGKNIQYF
15 NA TRBJ2-1 TRBV24-1 NA TGTGCCACCAGTGACCCCCAGCAGGGGAGGGATGAGCAGTTCTTC CATSDPQQGRDEQFF
14 NA TRBJ2-4 TRBV27 NA TGTGCCAGCAGTACGGGACTAGCCAAAAACATTCAGTACTTC CASSTGLAKNIQYF
15 NA TRBJ2-5 TRBV19 NA TGTGCCAGTAGGACGGGTCATGCGGGCCAAGAGACCCAGTACTTC CASRTGHAGQETQYF
17 TRBD2 TRBJ2-1 TRBV12-5 NA TGTGCTAGTGGCCCCCACAGAGGACTAGCGGGGTACAATGAGCAGTTCTTC CASGPHRGLAGYNEQFF
15 TRBD1 TRBJ2-1 TRBV3-1/TRBV3-2 NA TGTGCCAGCAGCCTAACCGGGACAGGGTACAATGAGCAGTTCTTC CASSLTGTGYNEQFF
13 NA TRBJ2-1 TRBV6-5 NA TGTGCCAGCAGTTACTGGGGCCACAATGAGCAGTTCTTC CASSYWGHNEQFF
17 TRBD1 TRBJ2-5 TRBV24-1 NA TGTGCCACCTTTCTAGGACAGGGGCTTAACTCGGTTGAGACCCAGTACTTC CATFLGQGLNSVETQYF
16 TRBD2 TRBJ2-1 TRBV10-1 NA TGCGCCAGCATCTTTTTTGGCGGGGGTAAAAATTTGGAGCAGTTCTTC CASIFFGGGKNLEQFF
12 NA TRBJ2-1 TRBV27 once TGTGCCAGCAGTTTATCGAGGTATGAGCAGTTCTTC CASSLSRYEQFF
17 NA TRBJ2-4 TRBV19 NA TGTGCCAGTGCGACAGGGGAGGGGATACTAGCCAAAAACATTCAGTACTTC CASATGEGILAKNIQYF
14 NA TRBJ2-1 TRBV28 NA TGTGCCAGCAGTTTGGCGGCCCCCTACAATGAGCAGTTCTTC CASSLAAPYNEQFF
16 NA TRBJ2-1 TRBV7-6 NA TGTGCCAGCAGACAAAGAGGGGGGGAAGGTTACAATGAGCAGTTCTTC CASRQRGGEGYNEQFF
17 TRBD1 TRBJ1-5 TRBV19 NA TGTGCCAGTAGTATTGGGACAGCTCCTTATAGCAATCAGCCCCAGCATTTT CASSIGTAPYSNQPQHF
13 NA TRBJ2-3 TRBV11-2 NA TGTGCCAGCAGCACAATCCGCGGAGATACGCAGTATTTT CASSTIRGDTQYF
15 TRBD2 TRBJ2-7 TRBV5-8 NA TGTGCCAGCAGCTTGGCCCGGGGGGAAAAGTACGAGCAGTACTTC CASSLARGEKYEQYF
17 NA TRBJ2-3 TRBV5-8 NA TGTGCCAGCAGCCCCACGAAGGGGGGGCGGAGCACAGATACGCAGTATTTT CASSPTKGGRSTDTQYF
14 NA TRBJ1-1 TRBV27 NA TGTGCCAGCAGTACCGGACGGGGGAACACTGAAGCTTTCTTT CASSTGRGNTEAFF
17 NA TRBJ1-1 TRBV28 NA TGTGCCAGCAGTTTGGTCCTGGGGGGGCATCGGTACACTGAAGCTTTCTTT CASSLVLGGHRYTEAFF
15 NA TRBJ1-2 TRBV19 NA TGTGCCAGTAGTATTTCGGGGGGCGGAAACTATGGCTACACCTTC CASSISGGGNYGYTF